One and the same sample provided the 25 T cell receptor beta chains below, sequenced in a study of Graves' ophthalmopathy and Graves' hyperthyroidism. The sequenced template was RNA, covering the TCR beta CDR3 region. RT-PCR with HTBI primers came first, then second-round multiplex PCR. From the multiplex PCR reads, TCRdb called clonotypes with MiXCR, one entry per CDR3 protein. The sample contains roughly 170,000 distinct CDR3 sequences, about two fifths of which appear only once. Source material: peripheral blood. The receptors were gathered from a man younger than 40 with Graves' ophthalmopathy.

This clonotype was seen repeatedly, ten times or more. The chain is built from TRBV7-2 and TRBJ2-7, with a possible D match to TRBD2 (6 bases). Germline assignment: CDR1 SGHTA and CDR2 FQGNSA. The CDR3 length is 13 residues. The V and J ends lost 3 bases and 4 bases respectively, with 10 bases between them. The CDR3 reads CASSFAGRYEQYF. The CDR3 DNA reads as TGTGCCAGCAGCTTCGCAGGGAGGTACGAGCAGTACTTC.

V and J are TRBV7-2 and TRBJ1-6; D uncertain. The germline V and J ends were trimmed by 0 bases and 9 bases, with 12 bases remaining between them. CDR1 SGHTA and CDR2 FQGNSA come from the germline V gene. This CDR3 is built from 15 residues. CDR3 sequence (DNA): TGTGCCAGCAGCTTAGCGTCGGGCCCCGGTTCACCCCTCCACTTT. This encodes CASSLASGPGSPLHF.

This clonotype occurred many times. This rearrangement joins TRBV18 to TRBJ2-5; no clear D gene. Per the germline V gene, CDR1 is KGHSH and CDR2 is LQKENI. The CDR3 runs to 14 residues. Trimming took 0 bases from V and 2 from J, leaving 7 bases between them. The CDR3 region is CASSPPSQQETQYF. Here the CDR3 DNA reads TGTGCCAGCTCACCACCCTCACAGCAAGAGACCCAGTACTTC.

This clonotype was detected once. The chain is built from TRBV12-3 or TRBV12-4 and TRBJ1-1; possible D gene TRBD1, 6 bases. This CDR3 comprises 13 residues. V lost 3 bases, J lost 8 bases, and 13 bases lay in between. This CDR3 reads CASSLEAGVEAFF. CDR3 nucleotides: TGTGCCAGCAGTTTGGAGGCAGGGGTGGAAGCTTTCTTT.

This clonotype has only one observation. The chain employs TRBV28 and TRBJ1-6, with D uncertain. This CDR3 is built from 15 residues. Between the trimmed V and J ends, which lost 2 bases and 11 bases, there was a span of 16 bases. Germline V gene data show CDR1 as MDHEN and CDR2 as SYDVKM. CDR3 sequence: CASSLRVQVVAPLHF. The DNA of the CDR3 is TGTGCCAGCAGTTTAAGGGTCCAGGTAGTGGCACCCCTCCACTTT.

This clonotype was recorded at least ten times. The chain has TRBV25-1 and TRBJ1-2; D remains unclear. Trimming stripped 10 bases from V and 4 bases from J, with 7 bases between. Germline V lookup: CDR1 MGHDK, CDR2 SYGVNS. The CDR3 extends over 10 amino acids. The CDR3 coding sequence is TGTGCCACCCAGAGCTATGGCTACACCTTC. Translated: CATQSYGYTF.

The gene calls are TRBV7-8 and TRBJ2-7; D might be TRBD2 (7 bases). The V gene lost 2 bases and the J gene lost 2 bases, with 13 bases spanning the gap. This CDR3 contains 15 residues. Looked up from germline, CDR1 is SGHVS and CDR2 is FQNEAQ. CDR3 sequence (DNA): TGTGCCAGCAGCTTAACGTCCGGGGGGCCCTACGAGCAGTACTTC. It translates to CASSLTSGGPYEQYF.

This rearrangement joins TRBV6-5 to TRBJ2-7; no reliable D call. V was clipped by 8 bases and J by 3 bases, with 8 bases between them. The germline CDR1 and CDR2 sequences are MNHEY and SVGAGI. The CDR3 totals 11 residues. CDR3 nucleotide sequence: TGTGCCAGCGGATTGTACTACGAGCAGTACTTC. Protein product: CASGLYYEQYF.

This clonotype came up many times. The chain carries TRBV7-8 and TRBJ2-5, with TRBD2 matching over 14 bases. CDR3 length: 17 amino acids. V lost 3 bases and J lost 2; bases outside the gene matches: 5. The germline gives CDR1 SGHVS, CDR2 FQNEAQ. The CDR3 spells CASSFRGLAGGQETQYF. The DNA for the CDR3 is TGTGCCAGCAGCTTCCGTGGACTAGCGGGAGGTCAAGAGACCCAGTACTTC.

The gene calls are TRBV19 and TRBJ1-5; tentative D call: TRBD1 (5 bases). Germline CDR1 is LNHDA and CDR2 is SQIVND (reference sequence). V was pared by 7 bases and J by 5 bases, with 12 bases between. The length of the CDR3 is 13 residues. CDR3 nucleotides: TGTGCCAGTATGGGACGGCCCTATCAGCCCCAGCATTTT. Its translation: CASMGRPYQPQHF. Full variable domain (outside the CDR3, taken from reference TRBV19 and TRBJ1-5): DGGITQSPKYLFRKEGQNVTLSCEQNLNHDAMYWYRQDPGQGLRLIYYSQIVNDFQKGDIAEGYSVSREKKESFPLTVTSAQKNPTAFYLCASMGRPYQPQHFGDGTRLSIL.

Ten or more counts support this clonotype. This chain links TRBV30 with TRBJ2-1, with TRBD2 matching 7 bases. This CDR3 comprises 14 residues. The germline gives CDR1 GTSNPN, CDR2 SVGIG (reference sequence). V lost 0 bases to trimming and J lost 12 bases; unmatched junction nucleotides: 11. CDR3 sequence reads: CAWSVSGNYYGQFF. CDR3 coding DNA: TGTGCCTGGAGTGTAAGCGGGAATTACTACGGGCAGTTCTTC.

There are a few counts of this clonotype. The chain recombines TRBV6-2 or TRBV6-3 with TRBJ2-5; the match to TRBD2 covers 14 bases. The CDR3 sequence is 17 residues long. V trimming: 5 bases; J trimming: 5 bases; junction bases outside the gene matches: 10. CDR1 MNHEY and CDR2 SVGEGT come from the germline V gene. CDR3 amino acids: CASSPGLAGGRKETQYF. CDR3 nucleotides: TGTGCCAGCAGTCCTGGACTAGCGGGAGGTAGAAAGGAGACCCAGTACTTC.

J is TRBJ1-1 and V is TRBV28; a weak D match, TRBD1 (6 bases). CDR1 and CDR2 from the germline V gene are MDHEN and SYDVKM. The CDR3 runs to 12 residues. V lost 6 bases to trimming and J lost 7 bases, with 12 bases between them. This CDR3 is CASRTGLGEAFF. CDR3 in DNA: TGTGCCAGCAGAACAGGGTTGGGTGAAGCTTTCTTT.

The table lists this clonotype with many counts. The gene calls are TRBV7-6 and TRBJ2-7; 8 bases map to TRBD2. CDR1 is SGHVS, CDR2 FNYEAQ, per germline. CDR3 length: 15 amino acids. V gave up 5 bases and J gave up 4 bases; unmatched junction bases: 10. CDR3 sequence reads: CASSPYREGLYEQYF. CDR3 DNA sequence: TGTGCCAGCAGCCCTTATCGGGAGGGCCTATACGAGCAGTACTTC.

This clonotype was detected only once. The rearrangement links TRBV11-2 to TRBJ1-1; the D is unclear. CDR3 size: 16 residues. V lost 1 base and J 4 bases, leaving 16 bases between the germline ends. Looked up from germline, CDR1 is SGHAT and CDR2 is FQNNGV. CDR3 sequence reads: CASSLVTGLISTEAFF. The DNA for the CDR3 is TGTGCCAGCAGCTTAGTTACGGGCCTGATCAGCACTGAAGCTTTCTTT.

J is TRBJ1-5 and V is TRBV28, with D hard to call. The CDR3 contains 13 residues. Trimming took off 1 base at V and 8 bases at J, with 9 bases between the two ends. Germline CDR1 MDHEN, CDR2 SYDVKM. The CDR3 sequence is CASSLFAGKPQHF. The CDR3 bases are TGTGCCAGCAGTTTATTCGCTGGGAAGCCCCAGCATTTT.

This clonotype was seen many times. V gene TRBV7-8 combines with J gene TRBJ2-4, with TRBD2 as a possible D gene (5 bases). V was trimmed by 3 bases and J by 0 bases, leaving 9 bases between them. This CDR3 comprises 15 residues. Germline assignment: CDR1 SGHVS and CDR2 FQNEAQ. CDR3 DNA sequence: TGTGCCAGCAGCTTGTCCGGACTAGCCAAAAACATTCAGTACTTC. Translating it yields CASSLSGLAKNIQYF.

At least ten counts were recorded for this clonotype. As DNA, the CDR3 is TGCAGCGGGGGGGGACAGGGCGTCTATGGCTACACCTTC. Protein sequence: CSGGGQGVYGYTF. The chain joins TRBV29-1 to TRBJ1-2; 9 bases fit TRBD1. The germline V gene has CDR1 SQVTM and CDR2 ANQGSEA. There are 13 residues in the CDR3. The V gene end was trimmed by 7 bases and the J gene end by 4 bases; junction bases not matched to a gene: 7.

The V gene is TRBV15, the J gene TRBJ2-7; 8 bases align to TRBD2. The junction had 11 bases not matched to a gene; V was cut back by 0 bases and J by 4 bases. This CDR3 is built from 17 residues. The germline V gene encodes CDR1 LNHNV and CDR2 YYDKDF (reference sequence). Here the CDR3 reads CATSREAGAGVAYEQYF. The CDR3 DNA sequence: TGTGCCACCAGCAGAGAAGCCGGAGCGGGAGTGGCGTACGAGCAGTACTTC.

The chain's CDR3 is CASSLGVNGNTEAFF. CDR3 sequence (DNA): TGTGCCAGCAGTTTGGGTGTGAACGGGAACACTGAAGCTTTCTTT. The V gene is TRBV12-3 or TRBV12-4, the J gene TRBJ1-1, with unresolved D. Trimming pared 3 bases from V and 1 base from J, leaving 12 bases between. CDR3 length equals 15 residues.

In this sample, this clonotype turned up many times. This chain links TRBV12-3 or TRBV12-4 with TRBJ1-1; D not resolved. This CDR3 is built from 14 residues. V was clipped by 7 bases and J by 1 base, with 13 bases between them. The CDR3 DNA follows: TGTGCCAGCATCATGGGGTCGGAGAACACTGAAGCTTTCTTT. Protein: CASIMGSENTEAFF.

The chain combines TRBV27 with TRBJ2-5; 7 positions match TRBD1. This CDR3 has 13 residues. CDR1 is MNHEY and CDR2 is SMNVEV in the germline V gene (reference sequence). With V trimmed by 0 bases and J by 5 bases, 0 bases remained unmatched. The CDR3 DNA is TGTGCCAGCAGTTTATCCAGGGGGGAGACCCAGTACTTC. This sequence encodes CASSLSRGETQYF.

This clonotype came up many times. At one boundary the junction diverges from the germline segment, which might be a read error. The chain is built from TRBV20-1 and TRBJ1-2; D gene uncertain. The CDR3 is made up of 13 amino acids. CDR1 and CDR2 from the germline V gene are DFQATT and SNEGSKA (reference sequence). The CDR3: CSARDGYNYGYTF. Written as DNA, the CDR3 is TGCAGTGCGAGAGACGGGTACAACTATGGCTACACCTTC.

This clonotype was recorded only once. V is TRBV7-3 and J is TRBJ2-7; possible D gene TRBD2, 5 bases. CDR3 length equals 13 residues. V was pared by 3 bases and J by 6 bases, with 12 bases between. CDR1 is SGHTA, CDR2 FQGTGA, per germline. The CDR3 here is CASSFGGGGEQYF. Written as DNA, the CDR3 is TGTGCCAGCAGCTTCGGCGGAGGAGGCGAGCAGTACTTC. The entire variable domain, with the rest obtained from reference TRBV7-3 and TRBJ2-7, is as follows: GAGVSQTPSNKVTEKGKYVELRCDPISGHTALYWYRQSLGQGPEFLIYFQGTGAADDSGLPNDRFFAVRPEGSVSTLKIQRTERGDSAVYLCASSFGGGGEQYFGPGTRLTVT.

This clonotype showed up many times. The CDR3 here is CASSPSERENTGELFF. The CDR3 bases are TGTGCCAGCAGTCCCTCGGAGCGGGAGAACACCGGGGAGCTGTTTTTT. This rearrangement joins TRBV28 to TRBJ2-2; 7 nucleotides align to TRBD2. Germline CDR1 MDHEN, CDR2 SYDVKM. The CDR3 consists of 16 residues. V was clipped by 5 bases and J by 1 base; unmatched bases: 7.